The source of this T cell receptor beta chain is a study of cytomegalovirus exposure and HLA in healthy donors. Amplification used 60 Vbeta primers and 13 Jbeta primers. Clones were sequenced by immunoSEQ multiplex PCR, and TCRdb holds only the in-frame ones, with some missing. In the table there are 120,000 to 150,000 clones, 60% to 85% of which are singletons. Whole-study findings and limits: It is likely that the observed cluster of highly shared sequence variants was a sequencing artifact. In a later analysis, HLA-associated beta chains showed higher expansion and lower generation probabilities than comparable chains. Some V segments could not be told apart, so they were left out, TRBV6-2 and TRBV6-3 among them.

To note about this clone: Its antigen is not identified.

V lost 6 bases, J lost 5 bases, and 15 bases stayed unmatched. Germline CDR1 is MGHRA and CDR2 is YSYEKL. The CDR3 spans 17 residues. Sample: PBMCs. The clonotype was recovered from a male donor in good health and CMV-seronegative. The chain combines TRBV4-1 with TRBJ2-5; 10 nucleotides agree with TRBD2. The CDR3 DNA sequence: TGCGCCAGCAGGACGGACGGGGCTAGCGGGGGTGGGGAGACCCAGTACTTC. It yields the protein CASRTDGASGGGETQYF.